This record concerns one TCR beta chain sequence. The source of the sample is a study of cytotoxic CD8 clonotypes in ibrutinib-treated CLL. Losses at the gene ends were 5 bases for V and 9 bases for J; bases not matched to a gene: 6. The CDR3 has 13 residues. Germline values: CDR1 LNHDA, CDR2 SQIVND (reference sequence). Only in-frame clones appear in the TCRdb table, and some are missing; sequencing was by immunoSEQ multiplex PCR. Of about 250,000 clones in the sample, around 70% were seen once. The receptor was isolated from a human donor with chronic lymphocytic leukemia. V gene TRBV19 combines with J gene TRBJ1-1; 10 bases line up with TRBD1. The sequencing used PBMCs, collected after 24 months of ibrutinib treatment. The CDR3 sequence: CASSFRDRGKAFF. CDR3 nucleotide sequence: TGTGCCAGTAGTTTCAGGGACAGGGGCAAAGCTTTCTTT.